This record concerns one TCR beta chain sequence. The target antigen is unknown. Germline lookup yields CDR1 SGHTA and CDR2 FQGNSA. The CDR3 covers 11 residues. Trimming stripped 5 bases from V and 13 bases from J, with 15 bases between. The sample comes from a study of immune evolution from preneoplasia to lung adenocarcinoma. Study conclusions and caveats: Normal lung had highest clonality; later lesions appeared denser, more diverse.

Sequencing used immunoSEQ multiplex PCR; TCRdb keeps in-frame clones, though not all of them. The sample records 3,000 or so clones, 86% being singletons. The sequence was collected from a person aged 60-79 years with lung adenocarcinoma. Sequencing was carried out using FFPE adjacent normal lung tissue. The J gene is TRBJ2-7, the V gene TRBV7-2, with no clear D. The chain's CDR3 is CASSLDWAQYF. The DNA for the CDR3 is TGTGCCAGCAGCCTAGACTGGGCGCAATACTTC.